Detailed here is one T cell receptor beta chain. No antigen is known for it. cDNA was made from 400 to 500 ng RNA using alpha and beta constant primers. Separate chain-specific third strand synthesis with multiplexing indices produced the alpha and beta libraries. TCRdb fed the 5' RACE reads into MiXCR, producing one record per CDR3 protein. Here the sample spans about 15,000 distinct CDR3 sequences, roughly 6% being singletons. These data are taken from a study of HIV-infected patients and healthy controls. The repertoire came from unfractionated whole blood and reflected all unsorted peripheral T cells. Control samples came from about 10 uninfected healthy donors, several of them resampled after approximately three months. The RNA source was a roughly 2.3 ml peripheral blood draw. Germline-derived CDR1 and CDR2 are LGHDT and YNNKEL (reference sequence). The CDR3 runs 15 residues. V lost 0 bases to trimming and J lost 4 bases, with 9 bases between them.

Study observations and caveats: Apparent post-therapy Gini recovery among HIV-infected patients was not reproduced with size-matched repertoires.

The rearrangement joins TRBV3-1 to TRBJ2-2; D uncertain. The clonotype originates from an adult in good health. The material sequenced was blood. CDR3 DNA: TGTGCCAGCAGCCAAGATCGATTGCCCACCGGGGAGCTGTTTTTT. It is translated as CASSQDRLPTGELFF.